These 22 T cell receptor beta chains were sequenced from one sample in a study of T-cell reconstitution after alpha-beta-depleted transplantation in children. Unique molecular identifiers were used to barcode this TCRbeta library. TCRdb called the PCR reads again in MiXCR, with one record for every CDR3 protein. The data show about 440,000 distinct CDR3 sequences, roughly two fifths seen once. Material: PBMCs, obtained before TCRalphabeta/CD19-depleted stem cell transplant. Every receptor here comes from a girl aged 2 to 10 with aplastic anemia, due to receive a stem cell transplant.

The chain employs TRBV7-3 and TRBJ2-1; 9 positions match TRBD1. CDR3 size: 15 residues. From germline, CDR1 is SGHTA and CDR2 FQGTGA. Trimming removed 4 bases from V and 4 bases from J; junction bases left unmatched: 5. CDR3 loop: CASSSGQGYYNEQFF. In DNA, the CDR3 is TGTGCCAGCAGCTCAGGACAGGGGTATTACAATGAGCAGTTCTTC.

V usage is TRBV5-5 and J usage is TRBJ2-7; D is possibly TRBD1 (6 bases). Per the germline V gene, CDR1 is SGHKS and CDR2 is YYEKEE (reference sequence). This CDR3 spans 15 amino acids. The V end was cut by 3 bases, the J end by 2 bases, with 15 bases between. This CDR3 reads CASSWGPAPTYEQYF. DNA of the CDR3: TGTGCCAGCAGCTGGGGGCCTGCACCGACCTACGAGCAGTACTTC.

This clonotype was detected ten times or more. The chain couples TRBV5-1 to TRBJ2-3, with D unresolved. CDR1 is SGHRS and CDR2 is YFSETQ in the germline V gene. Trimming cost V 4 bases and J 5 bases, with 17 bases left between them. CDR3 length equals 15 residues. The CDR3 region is CASSPAQPGEDTQYF. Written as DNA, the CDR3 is TGCGCCAGCAGCCCGGCGCAGCCCGGCGAAGATACGCAGTATTTT.

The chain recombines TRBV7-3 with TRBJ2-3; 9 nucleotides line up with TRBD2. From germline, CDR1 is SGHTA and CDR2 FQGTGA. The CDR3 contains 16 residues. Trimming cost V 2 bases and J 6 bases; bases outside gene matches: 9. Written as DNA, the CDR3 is TGTGCCAGCAGCTTAGTGGGTAGCGGGGGATTGGATACGCAGTATTTT. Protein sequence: CASSLVGSGGLDTQYF.

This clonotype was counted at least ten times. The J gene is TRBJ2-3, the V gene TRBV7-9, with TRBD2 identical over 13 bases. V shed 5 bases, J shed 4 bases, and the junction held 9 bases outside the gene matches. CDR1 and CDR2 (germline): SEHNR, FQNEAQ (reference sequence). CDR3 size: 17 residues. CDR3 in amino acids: CASSPGLAGASADTQYF. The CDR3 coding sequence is TGTGCCAGCAGCCCTGGACTAGCGGGAGCGTCGGCAGATACGCAGTATTTT. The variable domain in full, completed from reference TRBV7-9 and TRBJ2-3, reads DTGVSQNPRHKITKRGQNVTFRCDPISEHNRLYWYRQTLGQGPEFLTYFQNEAQLEKSRLLSDRFSAERPKGSFSTLEIQRTEQGDSAMYLCASSPGLAGASADTQYFGPGTRLTVL.

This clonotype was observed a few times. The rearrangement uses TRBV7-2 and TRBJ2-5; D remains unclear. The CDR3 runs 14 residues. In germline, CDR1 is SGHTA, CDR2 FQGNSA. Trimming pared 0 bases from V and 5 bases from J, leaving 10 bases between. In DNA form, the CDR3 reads TGTGCCAGCAGCTTAGCGAATAGACCCGAGACCCAGTACTTC. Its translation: CASSLANRPETQYF.

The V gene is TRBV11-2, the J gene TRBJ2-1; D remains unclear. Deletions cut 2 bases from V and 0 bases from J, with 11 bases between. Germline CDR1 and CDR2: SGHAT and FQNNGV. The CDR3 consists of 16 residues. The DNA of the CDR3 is TGTGCCAGCAGCTTATTAGTAACGAGCTCCTACAATGAGCAGTTCTTC. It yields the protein CASSLLVTSSYNEQFF. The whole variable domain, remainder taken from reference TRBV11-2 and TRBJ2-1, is EAGVAQSPRYKIIEKRQSVAFWCNPISGHATLYWYQQILGQGPKLLIQFQNNGVVDDSQLPKDRFSAERLKGVDSTLKIQPAKLEDSAVYLCASSLLVTSSYNEQFFGPGTRLTVL.

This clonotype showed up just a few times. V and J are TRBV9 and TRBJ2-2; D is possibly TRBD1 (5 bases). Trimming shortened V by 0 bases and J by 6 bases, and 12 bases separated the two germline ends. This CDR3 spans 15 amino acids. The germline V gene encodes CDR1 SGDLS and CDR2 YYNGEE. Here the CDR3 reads CASSVATRAPGELFF. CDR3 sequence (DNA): TGTGCCAGCAGCGTAGCTACCAGGGCCCCCGGGGAGCTGTTTTTT. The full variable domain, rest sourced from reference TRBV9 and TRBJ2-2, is DSGVTQTPKHLITATGQRVTLRCSPRSGDLSVYWYQQSLDQGLQFLIQYYNGEERAKGNILERFSAQQFPDLHSELNLSSLELGDSALYFCASSVATRAPGELFFGEGSRLTVL.

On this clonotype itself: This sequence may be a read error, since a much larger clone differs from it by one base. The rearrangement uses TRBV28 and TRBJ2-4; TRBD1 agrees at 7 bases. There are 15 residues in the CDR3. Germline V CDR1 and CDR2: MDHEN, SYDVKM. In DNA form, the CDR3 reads TGTGCCAACAGTCCACAGGGGTCTGGCAAAAACATTCAGTACTTC. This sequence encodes CANSPQGSGKNIQYF.

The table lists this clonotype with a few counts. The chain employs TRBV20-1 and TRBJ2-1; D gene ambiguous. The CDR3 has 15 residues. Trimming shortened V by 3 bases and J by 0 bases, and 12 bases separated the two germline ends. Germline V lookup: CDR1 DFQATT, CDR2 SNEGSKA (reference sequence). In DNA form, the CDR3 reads TGCAGTGCTAGTTCCCCGGAAAGCTCCTACAATGAGCAGTTCTTC. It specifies CSASSPESSYNEQFF.

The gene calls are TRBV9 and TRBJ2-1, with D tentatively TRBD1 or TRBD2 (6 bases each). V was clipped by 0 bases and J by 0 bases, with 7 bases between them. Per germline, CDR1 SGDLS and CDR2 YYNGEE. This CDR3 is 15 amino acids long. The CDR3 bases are TGTGCCAGCAGCGTAGAGGGGGGCTCCTACAATGAGCAGTTCTTC. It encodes CASSVEGGSYNEQFF.

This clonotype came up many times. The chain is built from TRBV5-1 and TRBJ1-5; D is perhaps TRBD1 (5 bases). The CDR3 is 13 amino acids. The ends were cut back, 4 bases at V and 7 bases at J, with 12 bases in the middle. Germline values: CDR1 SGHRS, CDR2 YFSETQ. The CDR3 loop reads CASSEGNGQPQHF. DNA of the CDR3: TGCGCCAGCAGCGAGGGGAACGGACAGCCCCAGCATTTT. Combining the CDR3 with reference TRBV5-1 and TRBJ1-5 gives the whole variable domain KAGVTQTPRYLIKTRGQQVTLSCSPISGHRSVSWYQQTPGQGLQFLFEYFSETQRNKGNFPGRFSGRQFSNSRSEMNVSTLELGDSALYLCASSEGNGQPQHFGDGTRLSIL.

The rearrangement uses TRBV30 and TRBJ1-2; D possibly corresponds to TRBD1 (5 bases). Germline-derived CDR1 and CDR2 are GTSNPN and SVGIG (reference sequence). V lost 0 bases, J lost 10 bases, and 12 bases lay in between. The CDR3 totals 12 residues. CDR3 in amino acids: CAWSVMAGLYTF. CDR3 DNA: TGTGCCTGGAGTGTAATGGCAGGGCTCTACACCTTC. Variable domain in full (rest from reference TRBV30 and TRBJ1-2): SQTIHQWPATLVQPVGSPLSLECTVEGTSNPNLYWYRQAAGRGLQLLFYSVGIGQISSEVPQNLSASRPQDRQFILSSKKLLLSDSGFYLCAWSVMAGLYTFGSGTRLTVV.

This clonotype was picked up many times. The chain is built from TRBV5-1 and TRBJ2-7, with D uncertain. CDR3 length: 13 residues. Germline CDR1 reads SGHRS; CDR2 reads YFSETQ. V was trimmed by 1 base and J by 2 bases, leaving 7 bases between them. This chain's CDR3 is CASSLSRTYEQYF. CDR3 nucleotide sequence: TGCGCCAGCAGCTTGTCCAGAACCTACGAGCAGTACTTC.

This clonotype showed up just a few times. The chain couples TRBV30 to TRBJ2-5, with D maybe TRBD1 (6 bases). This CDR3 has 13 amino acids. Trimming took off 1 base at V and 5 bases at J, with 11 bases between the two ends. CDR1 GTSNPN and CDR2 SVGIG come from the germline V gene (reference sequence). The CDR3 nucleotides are TGTGCCTGGAGTGCCGGGACAAGGGAGACCCAGTACTTC. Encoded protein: CAWSAGTRETQYF.

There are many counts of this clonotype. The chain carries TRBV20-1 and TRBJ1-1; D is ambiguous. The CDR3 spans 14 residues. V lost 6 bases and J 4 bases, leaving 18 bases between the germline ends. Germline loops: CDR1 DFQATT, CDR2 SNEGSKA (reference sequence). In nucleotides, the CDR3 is TGCAGTGCCATAAAAATTGGCGGCGGCACTGAAGCTTTCTTT. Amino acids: CSAIKIGGGTEAFF.

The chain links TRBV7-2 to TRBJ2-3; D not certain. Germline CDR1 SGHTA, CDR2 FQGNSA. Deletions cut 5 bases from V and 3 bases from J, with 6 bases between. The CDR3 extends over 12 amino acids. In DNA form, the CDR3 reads TGTGCCAGCAGCCGCCAGACAGATACGCAGTATTTT. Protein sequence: CASSRQTDTQYF. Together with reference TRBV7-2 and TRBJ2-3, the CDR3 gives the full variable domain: GAGVSQSPSNKVTEKGKDVELRCDPISGHTALYWYRQSLGQGLEFLIYFQGNSAPDKSGLPSDRFSAERTGGSVSTLTIQRTQQEDSAVYLCASSRQTDTQYFGPGTRLTVL.

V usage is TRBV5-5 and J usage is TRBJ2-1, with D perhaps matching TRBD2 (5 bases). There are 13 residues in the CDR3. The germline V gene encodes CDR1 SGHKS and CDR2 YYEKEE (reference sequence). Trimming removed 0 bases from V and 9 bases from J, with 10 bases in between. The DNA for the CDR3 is TGTGCCAGCAGCTTGGTCGTTGCGGGTGAGCAGTTCTTC. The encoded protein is CASSLVVAGEQFF.

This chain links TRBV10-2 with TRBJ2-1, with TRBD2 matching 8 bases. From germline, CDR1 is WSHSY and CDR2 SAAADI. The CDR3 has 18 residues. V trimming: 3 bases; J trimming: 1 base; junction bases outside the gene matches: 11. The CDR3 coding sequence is TGCGCCAGCAGTGATCCACCAGCGGGAGCTACGTCCTACAATGAGCAGTTCTTC. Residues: CASSDPPAGATSYNEQFF.

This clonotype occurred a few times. The CDR3 loop reads CASSGNVRGYNEQFF. The CDR3 DNA follows: TGTGCCAGCAGCGGAAATGTCAGGGGCTACAATGAGCAGTTCTTC. The rearrangement links TRBV9 to TRBJ2-1, with a tentative D call TRBD1 (6 bases). Germline CDR1 is SGDLS and CDR2 is YYNGEE. Trimming stripped 3 bases from V and 3 bases from J, with 13 bases between. This CDR3 spans 15 amino acids.

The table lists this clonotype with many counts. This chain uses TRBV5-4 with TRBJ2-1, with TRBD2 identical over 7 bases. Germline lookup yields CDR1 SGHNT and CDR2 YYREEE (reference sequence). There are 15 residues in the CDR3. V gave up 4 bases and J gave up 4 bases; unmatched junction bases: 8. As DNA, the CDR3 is TGTGCCAGCAGCCCCAGGGCTAGCGGTTACAATGAGCAGTTCTTC. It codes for CASSPRASGYNEQFF.

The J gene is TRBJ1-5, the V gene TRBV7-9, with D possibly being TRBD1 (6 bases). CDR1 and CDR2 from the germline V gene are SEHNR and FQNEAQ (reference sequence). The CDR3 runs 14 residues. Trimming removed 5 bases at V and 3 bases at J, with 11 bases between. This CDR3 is CASSTGAFNQPQHF. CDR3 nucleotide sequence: TGTGCCAGCAGCACGGGGGCCTTCAATCAGCCCCAGCATTTT.